The 14 T cell receptor beta chains presented below share a single source sample, sequenced in a study of T cell responses to AZD1222 COVID-19 vaccine (dated by TCRdb to the early 2020s). Library preparation was by the immunoSEQ multiplex PCR assay. Imported from immuneACCESS, the table was reduced by TCRdb to in-frame sequences with V and J called. These copies leave out some clones; in studies compared against another copy, an unresolved V gene accounts for under half, and the cause of the remainder is not known. The sample includes approximately 140,000 clones, with roughly 90% observed a single time. Under 1.5% of the sample comes from the top ten. The time point label for this specimen denotes: baseline before first vaccination. This specimen was peripheral blood, taken on day 0 of AZD1222 vaccination. These receptor sequences come from an adult in good health.

The rearrangement joins TRBV15 to TRBJ1-1; D not certain. In germline, CDR1 is LNHNV, CDR2 YYDKDF (reference sequence). Trimming took 0 bases from V and 1 from J, leaving 9 bases between them. The CDR3 extends over 15 amino acids. The CDR3 reads CATSRDFAGNTEAFF. Written as DNA, the CDR3 is TGTGCCACCAGCAGAGATTTCGCAGGGAACACTGAAGCTTTCTTT.

J is TRBJ2-2 and V is TRBV7-2, with a weak D call TRBD2 (5 bases). Trimming cost V 5 bases and J 4 bases, with 11 bases left between them. The CDR3 consists of 14 residues. The V gene's germline CDR1 is SGHTA and CDR2 FQGNSA. CDR3 residues: CASSRTSSTGELFF. For the CDR3, the DNA is TGTGCCAGCAGCAGAACTAGTAGCACCGGGGAGCTGTTTTTT.

The chain carries TRBV11-3 and TRBJ1-4, with a tentative D call TRBD1 (5 bases). V was trimmed by 4 bases and J by 3 bases, leaving 15 bases between them. Germline V gene data show CDR1 as SGHNT and CDR2 as YENEEA. CDR3 size: 16 residues. The CDR3 DNA follows: TGTGCCAGCAGCTCGGGACGGACGGTCGCTAATGAAAAACTGTTTTTT. Amino acid sequence: CASSSGRTVANEKLFF.

The genes are TRBV7-6 and TRBJ2-2; 8 positions match TRBD2. With V trimmed by 5 bases and J by 6 bases, 8 bases remained unmatched. Germline V gene data show CDR1 as SGHVS and CDR2 as FNYEAQ. This CDR3 comprises 15 residues. The chain's CDR3 is CASSPWTSLAGELFF. CDR3 sequence (DNA): TGTGCCAGCAGCCCCTGGACTAGCTTGGCCGGGGAGCTGTTTTTT.

The rearrangement uses TRBV5-1 and TRBJ1-3, with D maybe TRBD1 (6 bases). The germline V gene encodes CDR1 SGHRS and CDR2 YFSETQ. There are 15 residues in the CDR3. With 4 bases removed from V and 4 bases from J, the gap between germline ends came to 15 bases. CDR3 amino acids: CASSTQGGKGNTIYF. The CDR3 DNA is TGCGCCAGCAGCACGCAAGGGGGTAAAGGAAACACCATATATTTT.

The chain joins TRBV6-2 or TRBV6-3 to TRBJ1-4, with D perhaps TRBD1 (5 bases). This CDR3 comprises 14 residues. Germline lookup yields CDR1 MNHEY and CDR2 SVGEGT. V was cut by 5 bases and J by 4 bases, with 11 bases left in between. CDR3 in DNA: TGTGCCAGCAGTCGGGACGGTTATAATGAAAAACTGTTTTTT. Its translation is CASSRDGYNEKLFF.

This clone came up a few times. V is TRBV11-2 and J is TRBJ2-2; D is ambiguous. Deletions cut 8 bases from V and 2 bases from J, with 12 bases between. This CDR3 contains 14 residues. The germline V gene has CDR1 SGHAT and CDR2 FQNNGV. The CDR3 DNA reads TGTGCCAGCGGAGCCTTACTTAACACCGGGGAGCTGTTTTTT. It translates to CASGALLNTGELFF.

The CDR3 nucleotides are TGCGCCAGCAGCCAAACGGACAGGGCGGGGGCAACTAATGAAAAACTGTTTTTT. Amino acid sequence: CASSQTDRAGATNEKLFF. The gene calls are TRBV4-1 and TRBJ1-4; the match to TRBD1 covers 8 bases. The CDR3 has 18 amino acids. The trim removed 2 bases at V and 0 bases at J, leaving 8 bases unmatched. Germline loops: CDR1 MGHRA, CDR2 YSYEKL.

The V and J genes are TRBV5-1 and TRBJ2-1, with TRBD1 matching 8 bases. This CDR3 has 14 amino acids. V trimming: 4 bases; J trimming: 6 bases; junction bases outside the gene matches: 6. CDR1 is SGHRS, CDR2 YFSETQ, per germline. This chain's CDR3 is CASSGTGGGNEQFF. The CDR3 bases are TGCGCCAGCAGCGGAACAGGGGGTGGCAATGAGCAGTTCTTC.

For this clone: Other nucleotide sequences from this sample produce the same CDR3. The chain uses TRBV5-1 and TRBJ2-2, with D perhaps TRBD2 (5 bases). V shed 0 bases and J shed 4 bases, with 7 bases lying between them. Germline CDR1 and CDR2: SGHRS and YFSETQ. The CDR3 runs to 14 residues. CDR3 sequence (DNA): TGCGCCAGCAGCTTGGCGGGGTCCACCGGGGAGCTGTTTTTT. Translated: CASSLAGSTGELFF.

To note about this clone: Its ends do not fully match the called genes, so a read error is possible. The chain carries TRBV20-1 and TRBJ1-2; D not resolved. The CDR3 spans 8 residues. Germline CDR1 is DFQATT and CDR2 is SNEGSKA (reference sequence). The CDR3: CSAWGWGF. The CDR3, as DNA: TGCAGTGCTTGGGGATGGGGCTTC.

This chain uses TRBV5-1 with TRBJ1-6; D might be TRBD1 (6 bases). The CDR3 spans 15 residues. Germline lookup yields CDR1 SGHRS and CDR2 YFSETQ. V was trimmed by 4 bases and J by 7 bases, leaving 15 bases between them. This CDR3 is CASSVGQPVNSPLHF. The CDR3 DNA reads TGCGCCAGCAGCGTCGGACAGCCTGTCAATTCACCCCTCCACTTT.

This rearrangement joins TRBV19 to TRBJ2-1, with D maybe TRBD1 (6 bases). The CDR3 length is 13 residues. CDR1 is LNHDA and CDR2 is SQIVND in the germline V gene (reference sequence). V lost 8 bases, J lost 9 bases, and 17 bases lay in between. For the CDR3, the DNA is TGTGCCAGTCGCCTCCGGGAAGGGGGTGAGCAGTTCTTC. It yields the protein CASRLREGGEQFF.

CDR3 region: CATSDGGGGGYEQYF. CDR3 sequence (DNA): TGTGCCACCAGTGATGGAGGGGGCGGAGGTTACGAGCAGTACTTC. J is TRBJ2-7 and V is TRBV24-1; D perhaps matches TRBD1 (7 bases). The germline V and J ends were trimmed by 3 bases and 4 bases, with 15 bases remaining between them. This CDR3 is 15 amino acids long. CDR1 and CDR2 from the germline V gene are KGHDR and SFDVKD.